This is a list of T cell receptor beta chains from one sample in a study of T cell responses to AZD1222 COVID-19 vaccine. Assay: immunoSEQ multiplex PCR; the TCRdb copy retains only in-frame clones and omits some. The repertoire holds 95,000 to 110,000 clones, approximately 89% seen once, with about 8.7% in the top ten. The sequencing here drew on peripheral blood, taken on day 0 of AZD1222 vaccination. The receptors were gathered from an adult in good health. Each CDR3 is given with its conserved first and last residue. A D gene is named only where the DNA matches it firmly. Where a row states a size, it is once, few, many or the class of an expanded clone; other rows omit it.

length: 13
size: -
D: -
V: TRBV19
J: TRBJ2-5
DNA: TGTGCCAGTAGTCGGGCGCCTCAAGAGACCCAGTACTTC
CDR3: CASSRAPQETQYF

length: 15
size: -
D: -
V: TRBV28
J: TRBJ2-7
DNA: TGTGCCAGCAGTTTATGGAGGGTCAGCTCCTACGAGCAGTACTTC
CDR3: CASSLWRVSSYEQYF

length: 14
size: once
D: -
V: TRBV7-2
J: TRBJ1-5
DNA: TGTGCCAGCAGCTTAGGACTGCTAAATCAGCCCCAGCATTTT
CDR3: CASSLGLLNQPQHF

length: 14
size: -
D: TRBD2
V: TRBV7-8
J: TRBJ2-2
DNA: TGTGCCAGTCGGGTAGCGGGATCGCCCGGGGAGCTGTTTTTT
CDR3: CASRVAGSPGELFF

length: 15
size: -
D: TRBD1
V: TRBV28
J: TRBJ1-1
DNA: TGTGCCAGCAGTTTAGACAGGGCCCGAACTTCTGAAGCTTTCTTT
CDR3: CASSLDRARTSEAFF

length: 16
size: -
D: TRBD2
V: TRBV7-9
J: TRBJ2-2
DNA: TGTGCCAGCAGCACTCGACTAGCGGGGGGGACCGGGGAGCTGTTTTTT
CDR3: CASSTRLAGGTGELFF

length: 14
size: -
D: TRBD1
V: TRBV7-2
J: TRBJ2-1
DNA: TGTGCCAGCAGCCCCCAAACAGGGGTCCATGAGCAGTTCTTC
CDR3: CASSPQTGVHEQFF

length: 16
size: -
D: -
V: TRBV30
J: TRBJ1-2
DNA: TGTGCTCCAGGAGGAGGGGGAAGGGCCCGCGTTTATGGCTACACCTTC
CDR3: CAPGGGGRARVYGYTF

length: 14
size: -
D: -
V: TRBV6-5
J: TRBJ1-1
DNA: TGTGCCAGCAGTTACGGCAGGGGATTCGCTGAAGCTTTCTTT
CDR3: CASSYGRGFAEAFF

length: 17
size: -
D: -
V: TRBV19
J: TRBJ1-1
DNA: TGTGCCAGTAGTATCCCAAGCAGAAACAGTTTGAACACTGAAGCTTTCTTT
CDR3: CASSIPSRNSLNTEAFF

length: 15
size: -
D: -
V: TRBV5-1
J: TRBJ2-3
DNA: TGCGCCAGCAGCTTGGATCTCAGAGGCACAGATACGCAGTATTTT
CDR3: CASSLDLRGTDTQYF

length: 13
size: -
D: -
V: TRBV7-2
J: TRBJ1-2
DNA: TGTGCCAGCAGCGCCTACAGGGTTTATGGCTACACCTTC
CDR3: CASSAYRVYGYTF

length: 17
size: few
D: TRBD1
V: TRBV30
J: TRBJ2-6
DNA: TGTGCCTGGAGCCGGGACAGGGTTAGGTCTGGGGCCAACGTCCTGACTTTC
CDR3: CAWSRDRVRSGANVLTF

length: 15
size: -
D: TRBD1
V: TRBV6-6
J: TRBJ1-2
DNA: TGTGCCAGCAGTTACAATAGACAGGGGGGAGGTGGCTACACCTTC
CDR3: CASSYNRQGGGGYTF

length: 14
size: -
D: -
V: TRBV3-1/TRBV3-2
J: TRBJ1-6
DNA: TGTGCCAGCAGCCAAGGAGGGGTAGGTTCACCCCTCCACTTT
CDR3: CASSQGGVGSPLHF

length: 15
size: once
D: -
V: TRBV2
J: TRBJ1-1
DNA: TGTGCCAGCCACTTTATCGGGCCGGAGGGCACTGAAGCTTTCTTT
CDR3: CASHFIGPEGTEAFF

length: 15
size: -
D: TRBD2
V: TRBV5-1
J: TRBJ2-1
DNA: TGCGCCAGCAGCCCGTGGACTAGCGGGAGTAATGAGCAGTTCTTC
CDR3: CASSPWTSGSNEQFF

length: 14
size: -
D: -
V: TRBV28
J: TRBJ1-2
DNA: TGTGCCAGCAGTTTACTGGGATCTAACTATGGCTACACCTTC
CDR3: CASSLLGSNYGYTF

length: 14
size: once
D: -
V: TRBV6-5
J: TRBJ1-1
DNA: TGTGCCAGCAGTTACTCCCCTGGGAGCGGAGAAGCTTTCTTT
CDR3: CASSYSPGSGEAFF

length: 21
size: -
D: TRBD1
V: TRBV9
J: TRBJ1-6
DNA: TGTGCCAGCAGCGACCGTATTTGGGACAGGGGGCTAAACCCGCAAAATTCACCCCTCCACTTT
CDR3: CASSDRIWDRGLNPQNSPLHF

length: 13
size: -
D: -
V: TRBV28
J: TRBJ1-2
DNA: TGTGCCAGCAGAAAGACAGGTCCCAGAGGCTACACCTTC
CDR3: CASRKTGPRGYTF